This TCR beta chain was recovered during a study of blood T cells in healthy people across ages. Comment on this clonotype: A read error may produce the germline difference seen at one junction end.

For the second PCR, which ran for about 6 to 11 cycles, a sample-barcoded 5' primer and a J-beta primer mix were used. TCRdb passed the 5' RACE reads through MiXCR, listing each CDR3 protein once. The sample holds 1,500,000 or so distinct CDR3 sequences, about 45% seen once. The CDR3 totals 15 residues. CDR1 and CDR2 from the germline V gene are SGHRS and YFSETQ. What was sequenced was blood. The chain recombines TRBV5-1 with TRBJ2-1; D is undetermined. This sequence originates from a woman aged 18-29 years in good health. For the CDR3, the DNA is TGCGTCAGCAGCCAAACGGTGAGCTCCTACAATGAGCAGTTCTTC. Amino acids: CVSSQTVSSYNEQFF. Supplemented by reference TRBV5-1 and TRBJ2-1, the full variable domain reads KAGVTQTPRYLIKTRGQQVTLSCSPISGHRSVSWYQQTPGQGLQFLFEYFSETQRNKGNFPGRFSGRQFSNSRSEMNVSTLELGDSALYLCVSSQTVSSYNEQFFGPGTRLTVL.